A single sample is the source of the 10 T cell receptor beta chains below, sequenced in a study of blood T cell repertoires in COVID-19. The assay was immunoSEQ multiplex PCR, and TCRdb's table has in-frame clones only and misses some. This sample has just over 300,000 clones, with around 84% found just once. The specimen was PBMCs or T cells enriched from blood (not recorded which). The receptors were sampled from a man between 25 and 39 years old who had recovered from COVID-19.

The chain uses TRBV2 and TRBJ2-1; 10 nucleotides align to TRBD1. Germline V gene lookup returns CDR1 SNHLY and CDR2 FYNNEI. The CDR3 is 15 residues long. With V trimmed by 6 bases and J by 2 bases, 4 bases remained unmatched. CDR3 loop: CASRMTGGAYNEQFF. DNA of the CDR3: TGTGCCAGCAGGATGACAGGGGGCGCCTACAATGAGCAGTTCTTC.

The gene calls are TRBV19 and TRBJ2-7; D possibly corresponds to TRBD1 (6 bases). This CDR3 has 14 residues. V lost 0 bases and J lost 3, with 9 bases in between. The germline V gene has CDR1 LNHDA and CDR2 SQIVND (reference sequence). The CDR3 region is CASSIDRGNYEQYF. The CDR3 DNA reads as TGTGCCAGTAGTATAGACAGGGGCAACTACGAGCAGTACTTC.

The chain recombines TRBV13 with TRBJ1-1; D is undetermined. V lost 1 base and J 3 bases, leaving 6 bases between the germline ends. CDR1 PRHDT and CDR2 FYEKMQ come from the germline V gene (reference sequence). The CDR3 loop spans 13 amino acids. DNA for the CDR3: TGTGCCAGCAGCTTAGTTTCGTACACTGAAGCTTTCTTT. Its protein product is CASSLVSYTEAFF. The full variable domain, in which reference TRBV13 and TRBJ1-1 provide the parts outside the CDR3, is AAGVIQSPRHLIKEKRETATLKCYPIPRHDTVYWYQQGPGQDPQFLISFYEKMQSDKGSIPDRFSAQQFSDYHSELNMSSLELGDSALYFCASSLVSYTEAFFGQGTRLTVV.

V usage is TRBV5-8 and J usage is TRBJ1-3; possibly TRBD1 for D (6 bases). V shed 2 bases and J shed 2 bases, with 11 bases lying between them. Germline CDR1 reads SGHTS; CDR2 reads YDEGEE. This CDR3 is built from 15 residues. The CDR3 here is CASSFSAGAGNTIYF. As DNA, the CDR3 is TGTGCCAGCAGCTTCAGTGCAGGGGCTGGAAACACCATATATTTT.

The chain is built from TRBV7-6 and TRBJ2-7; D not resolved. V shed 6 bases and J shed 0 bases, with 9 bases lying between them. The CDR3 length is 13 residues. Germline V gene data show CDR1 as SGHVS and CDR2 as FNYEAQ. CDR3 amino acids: CASSPTSSYEQYF. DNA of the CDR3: TGTGCCAGCAGTCCCACAAGCTCCTACGAGCAGTACTTC.

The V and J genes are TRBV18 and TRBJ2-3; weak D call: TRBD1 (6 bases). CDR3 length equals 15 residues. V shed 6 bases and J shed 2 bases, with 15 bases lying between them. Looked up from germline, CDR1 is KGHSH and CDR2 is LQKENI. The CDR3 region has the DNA TGTGCCAGCTCGCTCCTCGGGACATACACAGATACGCAGTATTTT. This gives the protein CASSLLGTYTDTQYF.

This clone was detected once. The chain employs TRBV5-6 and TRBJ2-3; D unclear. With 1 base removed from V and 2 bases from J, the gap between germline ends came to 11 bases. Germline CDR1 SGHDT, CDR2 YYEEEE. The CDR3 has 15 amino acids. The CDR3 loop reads CASSLIAGTTDTQYF. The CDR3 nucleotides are TGTGCCAGCAGCTTGATCGCAGGAACCACAGATACGCAGTATTTT.

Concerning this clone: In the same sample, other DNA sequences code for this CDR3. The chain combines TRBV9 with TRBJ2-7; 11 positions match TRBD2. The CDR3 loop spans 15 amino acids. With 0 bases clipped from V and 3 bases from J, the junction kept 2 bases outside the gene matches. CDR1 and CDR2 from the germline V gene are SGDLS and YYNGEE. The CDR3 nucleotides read TGTGCCAGCAGCGTAGAACTAGCGGGAGTCTACGAGCAGTACTTC. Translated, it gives CASSVELAGVYEQYF.

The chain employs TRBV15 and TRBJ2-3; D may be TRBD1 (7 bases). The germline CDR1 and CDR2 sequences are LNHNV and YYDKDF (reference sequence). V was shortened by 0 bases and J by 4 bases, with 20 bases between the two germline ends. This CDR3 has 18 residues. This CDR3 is CATSREAPQQGGADTQYF. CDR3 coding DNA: TGTGCCACCAGCAGAGAGGCCCCACAGCAGGGGGGAGCAGATACGCAGTATTTT.

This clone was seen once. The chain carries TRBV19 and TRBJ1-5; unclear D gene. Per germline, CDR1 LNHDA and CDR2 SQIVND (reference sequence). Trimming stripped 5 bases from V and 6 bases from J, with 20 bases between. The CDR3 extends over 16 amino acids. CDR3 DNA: TGTGCCAGTAGTTATTCAAACGGGGATTTGGGTCAGCCCCAGCATTTT. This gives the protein CASSYSNGDLGQPQHF.